This T cell receptor (beta chain) was sequenced for a study of beta chain features in type 1 diabetes. Study findings and constraints: Comparison showed that naive, central memory and Treg TCRB repertoires appeared more similar among patients than among healthy donors.

About this clone: Its antigen remains unidentified.

The study reverse transcribed the entire isolated RNA, so it sequenced expressed TCRB transcripts. Sequencing was performed with immunoSEQ multiplex PCR; in TCRdb, only in-frame clones are kept and a portion is missing. The data hold hundreds of thousands of clones, with roughly 16% observed a single time. Germline CDR1 is SGHRS and CDR2 is YFSETQ. Germline trimming cut 5 bases from V and 5 bases from J; bases unmatched to any gene: 13. This CDR3 spans 15 amino acids. The chain has TRBV5-1 and TRBJ2-7, with 7 bases that match TRBD2. The sequenced sample was naive CD4+ T cells from blood. This receptor was taken from a man younger than 30 in good health. The CDR3 is CASSPGGQGGHEQYF. CDR3 DNA: TGCGCCAGCAGTCCCGGAGGCCAGGGAGGGCACGAGCAGTACTTC.